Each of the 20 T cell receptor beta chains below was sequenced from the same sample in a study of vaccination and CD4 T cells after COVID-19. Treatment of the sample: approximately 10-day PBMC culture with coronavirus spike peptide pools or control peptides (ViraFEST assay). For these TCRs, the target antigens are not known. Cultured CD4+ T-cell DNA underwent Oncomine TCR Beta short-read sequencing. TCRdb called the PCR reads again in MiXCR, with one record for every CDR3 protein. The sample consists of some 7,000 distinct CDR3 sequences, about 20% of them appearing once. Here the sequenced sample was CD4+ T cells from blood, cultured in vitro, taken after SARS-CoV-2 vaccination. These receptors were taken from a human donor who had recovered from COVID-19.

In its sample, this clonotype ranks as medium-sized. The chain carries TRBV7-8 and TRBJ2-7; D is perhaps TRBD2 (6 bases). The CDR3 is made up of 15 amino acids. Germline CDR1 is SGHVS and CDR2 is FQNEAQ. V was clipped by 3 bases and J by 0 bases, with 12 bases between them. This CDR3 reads CASSLGGDLSYEQYF. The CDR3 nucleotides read TGTGCCAGCAGCTTGGGCGGGGACCTCTCCTACGAGCAGTACTTC.

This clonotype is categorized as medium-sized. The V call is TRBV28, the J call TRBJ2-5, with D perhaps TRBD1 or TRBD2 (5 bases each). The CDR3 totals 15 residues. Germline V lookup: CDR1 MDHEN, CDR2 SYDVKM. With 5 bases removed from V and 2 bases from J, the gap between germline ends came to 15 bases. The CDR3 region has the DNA TGTGCCAGCAGTCTCTTCGGGGCGGCTCAAGAGACCCAGTACTTC. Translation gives CASSLFGAAQETQYF.

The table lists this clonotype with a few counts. Here the CDR3 reads CASSYSGGRLNYGYTF. The CDR3 coding sequence is TGTGCCAGCAGTTACTCGGGTGGCAGGCTTAACTATGGCTACACCTTC. The chain couples TRBV6-5 to TRBJ1-2; D gene ambiguous. The germline CDR1 and CDR2 sequences are MNHEY and SVGAGI. V dropped 0 bases and J dropped 1 base, with 12 bases sitting between them. The CDR3 consists of 16 residues.

In DNA, the CDR3 is TGCGCCAGCAGCTTTCTTCCAGGGTCGGAAGAGACCCAGTACTTC. Translated: CASSFLPGSEETQYF. The chain couples TRBV5-1 to TRBJ2-5, with D possibly matching TRBD1 (5 bases). V was pared by 2 bases and J by 3 bases, with 14 bases between. This CDR3 region has 15 residues. Germline V CDR1 and CDR2: SGHRS, YFSETQ.

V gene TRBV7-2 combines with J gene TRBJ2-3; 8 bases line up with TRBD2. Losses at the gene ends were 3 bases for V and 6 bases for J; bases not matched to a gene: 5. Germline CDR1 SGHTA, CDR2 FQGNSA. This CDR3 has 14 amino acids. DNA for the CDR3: TGTGCCAGCAGCTTGACCCTAGCGGGTGATACGCAGTATTTT. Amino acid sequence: CASSLTLAGDTQYF.

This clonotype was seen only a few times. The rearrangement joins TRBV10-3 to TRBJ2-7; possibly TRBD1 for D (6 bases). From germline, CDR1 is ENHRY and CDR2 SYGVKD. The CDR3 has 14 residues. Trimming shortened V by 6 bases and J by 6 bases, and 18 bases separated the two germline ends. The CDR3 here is CAISGQLESFEQYF. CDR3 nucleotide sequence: TGTGCCATCAGCGGACAGCTCGAGAGTTTCGAGCAGTACTTC.

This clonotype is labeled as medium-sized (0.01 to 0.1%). The CDR3 DNA sequence: TGTGCCAGCAGTTATGTTCAGGGGATCGAGCAGTACTTC. Protein product: CASSYVQGIEQYF. This chain connects TRBV6-5 to TRBJ2-7; TRBD1 is a possible D gene (6 bases). Trimming cost V 3 bases and J 6 bases, with 12 bases left between them. The CDR3 is made up of 13 amino acids. Germline CDR1 reads MNHEY; CDR2 reads SVGAGI.

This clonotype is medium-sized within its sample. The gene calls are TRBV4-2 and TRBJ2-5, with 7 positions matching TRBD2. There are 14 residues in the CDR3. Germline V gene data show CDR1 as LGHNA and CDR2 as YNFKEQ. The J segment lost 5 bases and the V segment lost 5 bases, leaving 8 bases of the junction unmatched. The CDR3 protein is CASSNAGEAETQYF. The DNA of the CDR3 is TGTGCCAGCAGCAATGCGGGAGAGGCGGAGACCCAGTACTTC.

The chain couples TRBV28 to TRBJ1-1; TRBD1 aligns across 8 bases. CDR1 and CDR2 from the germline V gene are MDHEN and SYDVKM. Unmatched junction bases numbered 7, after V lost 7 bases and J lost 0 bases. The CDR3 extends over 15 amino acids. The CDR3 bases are TGTGCCAGCACTCGAGGGGACAGGTTGAACACTGAAGCTTTCTTT. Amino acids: CASTRGDRLNTEAFF.

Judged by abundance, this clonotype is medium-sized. CDR3 bases: TGTGCCAGCAGTTACGTAGGGGCTAGCAATCAGCCCCAGCATTTT. It translates to CASSYVGASNQPQHF. The rearrangement uses TRBV6-5 and TRBJ1-5; D perhaps matches TRBD1 (5 bases). CDR3 length equals 15 residues. Between the trimmed V and J ends, which lost 2 bases and 0 bases, there was a span of 8 bases. Germline V gene data show CDR1 as MNHEY and CDR2 as SVGAGI.

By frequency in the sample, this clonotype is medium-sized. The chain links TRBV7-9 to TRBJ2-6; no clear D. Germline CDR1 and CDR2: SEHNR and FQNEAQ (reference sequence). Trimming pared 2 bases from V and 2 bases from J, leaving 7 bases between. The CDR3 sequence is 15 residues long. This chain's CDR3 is CASSLQGAGANVLTF. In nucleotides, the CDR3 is TGTGCCAGCAGCTTACAAGGTGCTGGGGCCAACGTCCTGACTTTC.

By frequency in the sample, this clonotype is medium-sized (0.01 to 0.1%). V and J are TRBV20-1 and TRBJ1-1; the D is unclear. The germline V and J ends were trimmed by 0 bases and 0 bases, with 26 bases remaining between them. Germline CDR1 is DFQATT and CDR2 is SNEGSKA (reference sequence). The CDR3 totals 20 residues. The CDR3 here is CSARDHYRVAEDGMNTEAFF. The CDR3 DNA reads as TGCAGTGCTAGAGACCATTACCGGGTTGCGGAAGATGGCATGAACACTGAAGCTTTCTTT.

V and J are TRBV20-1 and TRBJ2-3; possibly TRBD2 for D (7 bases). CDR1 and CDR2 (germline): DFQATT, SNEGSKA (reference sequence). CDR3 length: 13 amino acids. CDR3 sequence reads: CSVRGGGPDTQYF. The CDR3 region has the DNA TGCAGCGTAAGAGGGGGGGGCCCAGATACGCAGTATTTT.

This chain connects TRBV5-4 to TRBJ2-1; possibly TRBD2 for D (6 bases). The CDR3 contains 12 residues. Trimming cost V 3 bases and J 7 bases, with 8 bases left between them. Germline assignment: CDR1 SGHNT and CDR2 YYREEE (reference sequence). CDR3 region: CASSSTRNEQFF. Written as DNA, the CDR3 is TGTGCCAGCAGCTCGACTAGGAATGAGCAGTTCTTC.

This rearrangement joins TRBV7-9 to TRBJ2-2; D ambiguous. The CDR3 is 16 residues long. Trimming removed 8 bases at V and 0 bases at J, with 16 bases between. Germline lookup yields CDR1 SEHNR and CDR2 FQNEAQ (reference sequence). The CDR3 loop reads CASRPVGNANTGELFF. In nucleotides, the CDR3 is TGTGCCAGCCGACCCGTCGGTAATGCGAACACCGGGGAGCTGTTTTTT.

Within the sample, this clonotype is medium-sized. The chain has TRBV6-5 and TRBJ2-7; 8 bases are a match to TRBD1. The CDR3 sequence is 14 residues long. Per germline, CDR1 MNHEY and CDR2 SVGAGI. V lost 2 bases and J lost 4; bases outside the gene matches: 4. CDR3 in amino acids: CASSYAGGSYEQYF. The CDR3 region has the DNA TGTGCCAGCAGTTACGCAGGGGGCTCATACGAGCAGTACTTC.

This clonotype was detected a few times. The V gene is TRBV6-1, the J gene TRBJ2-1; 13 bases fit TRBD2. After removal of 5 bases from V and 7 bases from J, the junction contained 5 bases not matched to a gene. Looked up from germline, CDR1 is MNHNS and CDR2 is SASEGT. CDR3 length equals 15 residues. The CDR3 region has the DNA TGTGCCAGCAGTCCGACTAGCGGGAGGCCAAATGAGCAGTTCTTC. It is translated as CASSPTSGRPNEQFF.

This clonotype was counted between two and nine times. The CDR3 nucleotides read TGTGCCAGCAGCCAAACTCTTGGGCTGAACACTGAAGCTTTCTTT. Its protein is CASSQTLGLNTEAFF. V gene TRBV7-2 combines with J gene TRBJ1-1; D ambiguous. CDR3 size: 15 residues. Deletions cut 5 bases from V and 0 bases from J, with 13 bases between. Germline-derived CDR1 and CDR2 are SGHTA and FQGNSA.

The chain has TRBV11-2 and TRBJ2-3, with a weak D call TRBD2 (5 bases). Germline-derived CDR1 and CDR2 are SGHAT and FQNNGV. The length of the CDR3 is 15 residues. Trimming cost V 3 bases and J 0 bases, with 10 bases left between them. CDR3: CASSFGDTSTDTQYF. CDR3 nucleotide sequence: TGTGCCAGCAGCTTCGGGGATACCAGCACAGATACGCAGTATTTT.

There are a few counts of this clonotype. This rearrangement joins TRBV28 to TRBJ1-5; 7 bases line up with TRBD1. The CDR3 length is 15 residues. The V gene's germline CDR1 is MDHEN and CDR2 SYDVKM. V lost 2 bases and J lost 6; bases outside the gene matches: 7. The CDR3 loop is CASSLGDRVIQPQHF. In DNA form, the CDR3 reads TGTGCCAGCAGTTTAGGGGACAGAGTCATTCAGCCCCAGCATTTT.